The T cell receptor (beta chain) under discussion was sequenced for a study of spatial heterogeneity in lung cancer. Documented time point: sample taken at primary tumor resection. This clonotype came up many times. Antigen: not known. General study points: Within tumors, counts of expanded alpha and beta TCRs tracked tumor mutation counts.

TCRdb re-called the 5' RACE reads with MiXCR, one entry per CDR3 protein. The sample gives some 96,000 distinct CDR3 sequences, 4% to 4.5% of which show up once; less than 25% is in the top ten. The clonotype was recovered from a male donor with early-stage non-small cell lung cancer. The material was lung tumor tissue, obtained at surgery.

The CDR3 DNA reads as TGCAGTGCTAGTCGACAGGGGCCCCCCTACGAGCAGTACTTC. Amino acids: CSASRQGPPYEQYF. The rearrangement joins TRBV20-1 to TRBJ2-7; TRBD1 matches at 8 bases. Germline trimming cut 3 bases from V and 2 bases from J; bases unmatched to any gene: 6. Germline loops: CDR1 DFQATT, CDR2 SNEGSKA (reference sequence). The length of the CDR3 is 14 residues.